This record looks at one T cell receptor beta chain sequence and its context. This clone appeared a single time. What antigen it recognizes has not been identified. Base-call qualities are not available, and no considerably larger clone is one nucleotide away. The immunoSEQ Assay, a bias-controlled multiplex PCR, was used to amplify TCRbeta CDR3 regions from genomic DNA. The authors processed their data as follows. Within the assay, amplification of reference gene primers was used to estimate how many nucleated cells each sample contained. Sequence reads were collapsed and filtered to measure the absolute abundance of every unique TCRbeta CDR3 rearrangement. For each sample, productive Simpson clonality was calculated by taking the square root of Simpson's diversity index across productive rearrangements. As stored in TCRdb, this immuneACCESS dataset retains in-frame rearrangements with V and J assigned. A fraction of the clones does not appear; measured against another copy, unresolved V genes explain less than half of the discrepancy, and the remainder lacks a known reason. D and trimming were read from the DNA, whereas the V and J calls and clone size are those reported in that table. This sample holds 85,000 to 130,000 clones; roughly 92% were observed only once. Jointly, the top ten make up around 1% of the sample.

This sample is drawn from a study of blood T cell repertoires in COVID-19 (dated by TCRdb to about 2020). About the study as a whole: Samples from collaborators originated in the United States, Italy and Spain and spanned both the acute and convalescent phases of COVID-19. The material from the prospective study consisted of cDNA or gDNA derived from T cells, B-cell-depleted T cells, or PBMCs. The dataset comprised deeply sampled blood TCRbeta repertoires from subjects exposed to, actively infected with, or recovered from COVID-19. The repertoires were released in a freely available public database meant as a resource for research on the immune response to SARS-CoV-2. Samples came from the ongoing ImmuneRACE study (first 160 participants) plus 1,254 subjects from 6 global collaborators. Nearly every sample came with metadata listing a de-identified subject ID, COVID-19 status, age in years and sex. Where HLA class I and class II types were available, the types were taken from metadata supplied by the sample provider, not from assay-based typing. The research as a whole found: The amount of clinical and demographic metadata varied by source and participant and was provided uncurated.

The collaborating institutions used their own protocols to collect whole blood in K2EDTA tubes. For TCRbeta analysis, collaborators shipped samples in one of three forms: frozen whole blood, isolated PBMCs, or DNA extracted from either of those sample types. Including cysteine and phenylalanine, the CDR3 has 13 amino acids. Only the CDR3 part of the read is kept: 39 bases, read in frame from the first base. V is pared back by 0 bases and J by 4 bases, with 7 bases lying between the germline termini. According to the germline V gene (reference sequence), CDR1 reads LNHNV and CDR2 reads YYDKDF. The sequence joins TRBV15 to TRBJ2-7; a tentative D call is TRBD2 (5 bases match). The receptor comes from a man between 60 and 70 years old with acute or convalescent COVID-19. The sample consisted of peripheral blood. The nucleotide sequence reads TGTGCCACCAGCAGAGATCTAGCATACGAGCAGTACTTC. The encoded protein is CATSRDLAYEQYF.